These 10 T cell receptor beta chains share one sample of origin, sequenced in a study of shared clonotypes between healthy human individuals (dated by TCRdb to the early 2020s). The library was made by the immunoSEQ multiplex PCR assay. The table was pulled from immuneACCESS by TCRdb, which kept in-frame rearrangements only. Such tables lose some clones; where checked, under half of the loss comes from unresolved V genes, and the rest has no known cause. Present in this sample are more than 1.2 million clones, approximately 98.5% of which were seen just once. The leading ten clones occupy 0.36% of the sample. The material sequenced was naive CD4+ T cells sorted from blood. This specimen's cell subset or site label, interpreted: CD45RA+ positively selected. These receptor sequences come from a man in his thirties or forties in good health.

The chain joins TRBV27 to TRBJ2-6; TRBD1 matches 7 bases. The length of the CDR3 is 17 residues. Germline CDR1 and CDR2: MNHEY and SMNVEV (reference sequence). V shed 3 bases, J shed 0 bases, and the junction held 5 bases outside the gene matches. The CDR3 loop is CASSFRQGLSGANVLTF. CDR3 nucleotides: TGTGCCAGCAGTTTCCGACAGGGCCTCTCTGGGGCCAACGTCCTGACTTTC. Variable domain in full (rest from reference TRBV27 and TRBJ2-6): EAQVTQNPRYLITVTGKKLTVTCSQNMNHEYMSWYRQDPGLGLRQIYYSMNVEVTDKGDVPEGYKVSRKEKRNFPLILESPSPNQTSLYFCASSFRQGLSGANVLTFGAGSRLTVL.

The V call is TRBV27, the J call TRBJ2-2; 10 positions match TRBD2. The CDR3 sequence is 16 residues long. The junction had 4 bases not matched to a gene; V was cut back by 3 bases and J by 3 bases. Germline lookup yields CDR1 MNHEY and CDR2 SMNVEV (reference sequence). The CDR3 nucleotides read TGTGCCAGCAGTTTTCTCCTAGCGGGAGACACCGGGGAGCTGTTTTTT. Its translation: CASSFLLAGDTGELFF.

CDR3 sequence reads: CASSINPGAPSNEQFF. The DNA for the CDR3 is TGTGCCAGTAGTATAAACCCAGGGGCCCCTTCCAATGAGCAGTTCTTC. This chain links TRBV19 with TRBJ2-1; weak D call: TRBD1 (6 bases). The length of the CDR3 is 16 residues. Trimming left V 2 bases short and J 6 bases short, with 17 bases between. The germline CDR1 and CDR2 sequences are LNHDA and SQIVND (reference sequence).

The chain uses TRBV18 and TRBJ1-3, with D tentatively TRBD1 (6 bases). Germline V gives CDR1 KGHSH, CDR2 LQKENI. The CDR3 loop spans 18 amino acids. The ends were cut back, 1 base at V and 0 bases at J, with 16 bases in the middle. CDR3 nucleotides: TGTGCCAGCTCACCACTGGCCAGGGGCATCCTCTCTGGAAACACCATATATTTT. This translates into CASSPLARGILSGNTIYF.

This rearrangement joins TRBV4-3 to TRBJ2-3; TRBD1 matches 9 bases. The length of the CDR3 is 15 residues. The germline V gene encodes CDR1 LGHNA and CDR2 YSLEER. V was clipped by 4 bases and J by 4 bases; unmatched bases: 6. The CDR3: CASSPGGDRADTQYF. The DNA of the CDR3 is TGCGCCAGCAGCCCTGGGGGGGACAGGGCAGATACGCAGTATTTT.

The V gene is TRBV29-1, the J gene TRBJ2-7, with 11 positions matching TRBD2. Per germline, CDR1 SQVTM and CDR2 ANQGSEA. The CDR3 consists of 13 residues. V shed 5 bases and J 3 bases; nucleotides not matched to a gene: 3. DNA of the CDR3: TGCAGCGTTTTAGCGGGAGGGGTCTACGAGCAGTACTTC. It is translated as CSVLAGGVYEQYF.

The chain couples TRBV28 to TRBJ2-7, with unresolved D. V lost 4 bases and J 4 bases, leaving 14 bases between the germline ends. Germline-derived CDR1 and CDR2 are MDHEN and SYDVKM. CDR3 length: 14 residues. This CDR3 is CASSSPRLGYEQYF. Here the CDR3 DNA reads TGTGCCAGCAGTTCGCCACGCCTGGGATACGAGCAGTACTTC. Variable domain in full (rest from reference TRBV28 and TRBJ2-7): DVKVTQSSRYLVKRTGEKVFLECVQDMDHENMFWYRQDPGLGLRLIYFSYDVKMKEKGDIPEGYSVSREKKERFSLILESASTNQTSMYLCASSSPRLGYEQYFGPGTRLTVT.

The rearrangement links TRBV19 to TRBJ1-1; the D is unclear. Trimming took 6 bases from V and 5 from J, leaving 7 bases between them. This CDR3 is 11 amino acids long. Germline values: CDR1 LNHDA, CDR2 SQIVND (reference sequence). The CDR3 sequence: CASSGWTEAFF. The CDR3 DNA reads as TGTGCCAGTAGCGGGTGGACTGAAGCTTTCTTT.

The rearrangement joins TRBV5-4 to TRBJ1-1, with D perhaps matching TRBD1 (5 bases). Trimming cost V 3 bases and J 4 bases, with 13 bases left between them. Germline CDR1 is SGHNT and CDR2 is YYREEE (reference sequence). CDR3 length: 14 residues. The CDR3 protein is CASSSRGTLTEAFF. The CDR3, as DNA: TGTGCCAGCAGCTCCAGAGGGACGCTCACTGAAGCTTTCTTT.

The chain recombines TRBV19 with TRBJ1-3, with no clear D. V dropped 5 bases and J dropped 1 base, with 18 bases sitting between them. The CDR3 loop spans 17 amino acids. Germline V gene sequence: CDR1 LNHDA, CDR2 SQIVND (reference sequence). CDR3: CASSHRPGIQSGNTIYF. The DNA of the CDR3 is TGTGCCAGTAGTCACCGACCGGGGATTCAGTCTGGAAACACCATATATTTT.